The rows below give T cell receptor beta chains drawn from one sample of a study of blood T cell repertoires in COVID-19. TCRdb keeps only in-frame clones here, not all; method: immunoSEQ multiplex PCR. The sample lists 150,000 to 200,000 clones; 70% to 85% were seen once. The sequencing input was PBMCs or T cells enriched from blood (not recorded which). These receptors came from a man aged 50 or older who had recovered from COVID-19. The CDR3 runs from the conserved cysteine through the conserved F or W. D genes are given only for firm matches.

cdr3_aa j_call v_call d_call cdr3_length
CASSDRVYNEQFF TRBJ2-1 TRBV6-1 NA 13
CASSEWAGSNQPQHF TRBJ1-5 TRBV2 NA 15
CASRSRQGAFHEQYF TRBJ2-7 TRBV6-5 TRBD1 15
CASSQASAEAFF TRBJ1-1 TRBV3-1/TRBV3-2 NA 12
CASSPLSGGLTDTQYF TRBJ2-3 TRBV5-1 TRBD2 16
CAWRQASSYNSPLHF TRBJ1-6 TRBV30 NA 15
CASSQALAGYQETQYF TRBJ2-5 TRBV4-3 TRBD2 16
CASSQGMLDTDTQYF TRBJ2-3 TRBV3-1/TRBV3-2 NA 15
CASSPGGRLYF TRBJ2-5 TRBV7-9 NA 11
CASSLTGYNSPLHF TRBJ1-6 TRBV25-1 NA 14
CASSPLRGHYEQYF TRBJ2-7 TRBV7-9 NA 14
CASSQEGDRGPKQYF TRBJ2-7 TRBV4-2 TRBD1 15
CASSFNQGTRNTEAFF TRBJ1-1 TRBV5-1 NA 16
CASSLYRGGYTF TRBJ1-2 TRBV12-3/TRBV12-4 TRBD1 12
CASSISRGGVETQYF TRBJ2-5 TRBV19 NA 15
CASSKTERGEQYF TRBJ2-7 TRBV12-3/TRBV12-4 TRBD2 13
CASSLSGTGVRETQYF TRBJ2-5 TRBV27 NA 16
CASSSTGTGTTGNTIYF TRBJ1-3 TRBV5-1 TRBD1 17
CASSLRDRAYEQYF TRBJ2-7 TRBV5-1 TRBD1 14
CASSRLTVEGYTF TRBJ1-2 TRBV14 NA 13
CASSRGQGGNTIYF TRBJ1-3 TRBV18 TRBD1 14
CASSLVTGSYQETQYF TRBJ2-5 TRBV11-2 NA 16
CASSQGEGSNQPQHF TRBJ1-5 TRBV3-1/TRBV3-2 NA 15
CAWRQGSRNNQPQHF TRBJ1-5 TRBV30 TRBD1 15
CASSSTGVGGNTIYF TRBJ1-3 TRBV7-3 TRBD1 15
CASSQAGGNQPQHF TRBJ1-5 TRBV6-5 NA 14
CASSPLDRGREQYF TRBJ2-7 TRBV14 TRBD1 14
CASSQDFGEGLYGYTF TRBJ1-2 TRBV4-3 NA 16
CAISGTGRYEQYF TRBJ2-7 TRBV10-3 TRBD1 13
CASRGLALRETQYF TRBJ2-5 TRBV6-5 TRBD2 14
CASSLGQGNQKLFF TRBJ1-4 TRBV7-8 NA 14
CASSTGTGYNQPQHF TRBJ1-5 TRBV6-2/TRBV6-3 TRBD1 15
CASSRTTDYYNEQFF TRBJ2-1 TRBV7-8 NA 15
CASSLGWSRAGYTF TRBJ1-2 TRBV7-2 NA 14